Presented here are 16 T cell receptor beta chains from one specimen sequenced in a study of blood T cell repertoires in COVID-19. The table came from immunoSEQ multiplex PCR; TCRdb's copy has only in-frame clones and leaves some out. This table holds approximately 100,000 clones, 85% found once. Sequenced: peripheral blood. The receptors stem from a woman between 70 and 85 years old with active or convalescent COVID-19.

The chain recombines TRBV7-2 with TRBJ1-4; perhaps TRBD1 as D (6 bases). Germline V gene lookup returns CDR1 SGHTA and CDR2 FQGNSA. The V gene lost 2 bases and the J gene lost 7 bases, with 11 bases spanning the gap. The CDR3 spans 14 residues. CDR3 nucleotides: TGTGCCAGCAGCTTAAGGGGGGGGAGTGAAAAACTGTTTTTT. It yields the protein CASSLRGGSEKLFF.

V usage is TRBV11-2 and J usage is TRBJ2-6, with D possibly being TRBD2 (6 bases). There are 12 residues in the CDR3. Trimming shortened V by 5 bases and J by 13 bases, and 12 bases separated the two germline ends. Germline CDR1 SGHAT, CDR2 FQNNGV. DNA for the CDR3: TGTGCCAGCAGCCCCCGGAGGGCAGTCCTGACTTTC. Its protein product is CASSPRRAVLTF.

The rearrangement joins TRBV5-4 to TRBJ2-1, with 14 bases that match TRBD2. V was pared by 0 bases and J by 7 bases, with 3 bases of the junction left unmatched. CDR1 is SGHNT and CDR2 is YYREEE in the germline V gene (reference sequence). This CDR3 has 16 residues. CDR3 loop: CASSLERLAGGNEQFF. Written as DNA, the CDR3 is TGTGCCAGCAGCTTGGAAAGACTAGCGGGGGGGAATGAGCAGTTCTTC. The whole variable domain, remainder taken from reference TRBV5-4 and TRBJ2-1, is ETGVTQSPTHLIKTRGQQVTLRCSSQSGHNTVSWYQQALGQGPQFIFQYYREEENGRGNFPPRFSGLQFPNYSSELNVNALELDDSALYLCASSLERLAGGNEQFFGPGTRLTVL.

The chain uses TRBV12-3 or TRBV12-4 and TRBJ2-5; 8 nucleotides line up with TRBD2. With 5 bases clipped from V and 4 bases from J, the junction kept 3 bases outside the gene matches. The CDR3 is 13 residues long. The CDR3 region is CASSHGGVETQYF. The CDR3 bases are TGTGCCAGCAGTCACGGGGGGGTAGAGACCCAGTACTTC.

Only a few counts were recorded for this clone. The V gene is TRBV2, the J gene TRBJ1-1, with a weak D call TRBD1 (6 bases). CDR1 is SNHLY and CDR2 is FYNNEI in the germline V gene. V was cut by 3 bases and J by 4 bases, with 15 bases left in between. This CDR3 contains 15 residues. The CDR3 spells CASSESGGDITEAFF. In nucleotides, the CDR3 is TGTGCCAGCAGTGAGAGCGGTGGGGACATCACTGAAGCTTTCTTT.

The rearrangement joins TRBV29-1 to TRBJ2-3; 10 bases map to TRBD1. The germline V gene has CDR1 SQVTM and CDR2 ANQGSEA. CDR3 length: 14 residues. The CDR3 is CSASRDRGVDTQYF. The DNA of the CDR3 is TGCAGTGCCTCCCGGGACAGGGGTGTAGATACGCAGTATTTT.

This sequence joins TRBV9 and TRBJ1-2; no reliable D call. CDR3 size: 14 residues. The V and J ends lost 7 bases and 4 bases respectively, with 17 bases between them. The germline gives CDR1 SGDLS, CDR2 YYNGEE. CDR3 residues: CASSREGLGYGYTF. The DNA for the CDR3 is TGTGCCAGCTCGCGGGAGGGTCTAGGCTATGGCTACACCTTC. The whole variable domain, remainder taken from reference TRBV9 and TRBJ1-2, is DSGVTQTPKHLITATGQRVTLRCSPRSGDLSVYWYQQSLDQGLQFLIQYYNGEERAKGNILERFSAQQFPDLHSELNLSSLELGDSALYFCASSREGLGYGYTFGSGTRLTVV.

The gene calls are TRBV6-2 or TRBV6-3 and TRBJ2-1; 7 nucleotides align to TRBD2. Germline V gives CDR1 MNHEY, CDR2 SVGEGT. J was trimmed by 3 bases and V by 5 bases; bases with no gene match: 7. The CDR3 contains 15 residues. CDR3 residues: CASSGLVIVYNEQFF. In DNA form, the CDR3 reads TGTGCCAGCAGTGGACTAGTAATAGTCTACAATGAGCAGTTCTTC.

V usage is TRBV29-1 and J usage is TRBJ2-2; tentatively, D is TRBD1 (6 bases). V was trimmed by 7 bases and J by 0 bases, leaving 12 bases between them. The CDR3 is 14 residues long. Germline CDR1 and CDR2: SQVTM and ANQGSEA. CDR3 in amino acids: CSGAGGANTGELFF. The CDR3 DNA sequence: TGCAGCGGTGCTGGGGGCGCGAACACCGGGGAGCTGTTTTTT.

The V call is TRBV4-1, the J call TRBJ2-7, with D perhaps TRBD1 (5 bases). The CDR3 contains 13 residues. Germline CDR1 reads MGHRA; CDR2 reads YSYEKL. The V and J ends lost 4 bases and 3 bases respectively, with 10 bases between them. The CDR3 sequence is CASSLREDYEQYF. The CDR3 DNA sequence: TGCGCCAGCAGCCTCAGGGAAGACTACGAGCAGTACTTC.

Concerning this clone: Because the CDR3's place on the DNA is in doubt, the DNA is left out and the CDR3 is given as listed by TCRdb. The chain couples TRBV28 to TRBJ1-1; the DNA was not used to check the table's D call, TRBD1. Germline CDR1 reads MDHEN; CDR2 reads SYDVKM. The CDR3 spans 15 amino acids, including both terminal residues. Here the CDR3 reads CASSSSAGENTEAFF.

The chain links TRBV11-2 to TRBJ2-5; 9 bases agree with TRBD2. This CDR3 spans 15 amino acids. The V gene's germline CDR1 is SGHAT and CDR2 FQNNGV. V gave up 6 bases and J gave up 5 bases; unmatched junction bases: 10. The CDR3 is CASSPSGRKGETQYF. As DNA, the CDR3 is TGTGCCAGCAGTCCCAGCGGGAGGAAGGGGGAGACCCAGTACTTC. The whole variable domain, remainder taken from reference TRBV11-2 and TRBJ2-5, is EAGVAQSPRYKIIEKRQSVAFWCNPISGHATLYWYQQILGQGPKLLIQFQNNGVVDDSQLPKDRFSAERLKGVDSTLKIQPAKLEDSAVYLCASSPSGRKGETQYFGPGTRLLVL.

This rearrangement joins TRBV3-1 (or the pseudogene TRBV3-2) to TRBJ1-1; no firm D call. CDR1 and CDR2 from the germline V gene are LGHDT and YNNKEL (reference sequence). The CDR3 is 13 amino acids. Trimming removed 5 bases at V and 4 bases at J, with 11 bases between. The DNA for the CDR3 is TGTGCCAGCAGCGTCCGCCTGAGCACTGAAGCTTTCTTT. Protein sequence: CASSVRLSTEAFF.

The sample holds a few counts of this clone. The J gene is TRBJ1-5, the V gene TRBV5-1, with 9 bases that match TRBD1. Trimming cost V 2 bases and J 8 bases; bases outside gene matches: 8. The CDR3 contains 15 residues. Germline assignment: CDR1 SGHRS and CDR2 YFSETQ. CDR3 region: CASSLQGAAWEPQHF. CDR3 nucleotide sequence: TGCGCCAGCAGCTTACAGGGGGCGGCCTGGGAGCCCCAGCATTTT.

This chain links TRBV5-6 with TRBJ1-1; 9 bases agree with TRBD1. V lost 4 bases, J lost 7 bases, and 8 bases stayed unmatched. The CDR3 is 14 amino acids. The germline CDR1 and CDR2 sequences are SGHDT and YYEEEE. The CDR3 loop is CASSADRGFNEAFF. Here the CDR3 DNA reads TGTGCCAGCAGCGCTGACAGGGGGTTCAATGAAGCTTTCTTT.

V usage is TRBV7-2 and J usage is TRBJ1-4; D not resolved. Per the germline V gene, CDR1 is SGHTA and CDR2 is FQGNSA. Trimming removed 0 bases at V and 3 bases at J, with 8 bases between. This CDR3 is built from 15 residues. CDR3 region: CASSLARGSNEKLFF. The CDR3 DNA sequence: TGTGCCAGCAGCTTAGCGCGAGGGTCTAATGAAAAACTGTTTTTT.